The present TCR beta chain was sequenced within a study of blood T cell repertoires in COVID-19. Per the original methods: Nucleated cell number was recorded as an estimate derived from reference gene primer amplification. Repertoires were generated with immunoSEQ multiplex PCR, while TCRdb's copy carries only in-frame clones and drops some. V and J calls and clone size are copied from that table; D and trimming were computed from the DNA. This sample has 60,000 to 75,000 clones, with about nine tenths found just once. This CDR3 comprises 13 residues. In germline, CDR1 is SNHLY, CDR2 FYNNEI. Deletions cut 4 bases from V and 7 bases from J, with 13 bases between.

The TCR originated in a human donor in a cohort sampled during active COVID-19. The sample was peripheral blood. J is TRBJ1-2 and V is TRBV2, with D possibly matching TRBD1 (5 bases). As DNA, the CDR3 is TGTGCCAGCAGTGTACAAGGGGCTCCTGGCTACACCTTC. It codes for CASSVQGAPGYTF.